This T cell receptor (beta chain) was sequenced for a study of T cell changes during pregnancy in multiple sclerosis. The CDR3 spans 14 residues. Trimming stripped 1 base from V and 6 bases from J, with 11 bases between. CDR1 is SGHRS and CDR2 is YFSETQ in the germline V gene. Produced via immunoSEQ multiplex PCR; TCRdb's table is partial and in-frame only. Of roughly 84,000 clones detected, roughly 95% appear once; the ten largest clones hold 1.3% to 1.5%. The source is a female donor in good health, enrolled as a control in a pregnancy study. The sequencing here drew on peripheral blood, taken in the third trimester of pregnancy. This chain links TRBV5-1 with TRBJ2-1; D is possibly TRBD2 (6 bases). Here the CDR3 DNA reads TGCGCCAGCAGCTTGTTGGTAGCGGCCAATGAGCAGTTCTTC. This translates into CASSLLVAANEQFF.